This is a list of T cell receptor beta chains from one sample in a study of stem cell transplantation in POMP-related autoinflammatory disease. Profiled with immunoSEQ multiplex PCR; TCRdb holds only in-frame clones, not every one. The sample holds over a thousand clones, roughly three quarters seen once. Sequenced material: Tregs from PBMCs. Receptors were obtained from a human donor in good health. Each CDR3 is given without its conserved first and last residue.

v_gene	CDR3aa
TRBV14	ASSQDLLSGPLDEQY
TRBV28	ASSFASMREPQH
TRBV4-1	ASSLGQVEGEAF
TRBV2	AQREQKGETQY
TRBV4-2	ASSQQGGADTQY
TRBV6-5	ASSYLSPVEGYEQY
TRBV11-2	ASSLEFRQVRTEAF
TRBV6-1	ASSEAGQFYLSYEQY
TRBV7-9	ASSLLGRGRGEKLF
TRBV5-6	ASSFRGTGTAETQY
TRBV18	ASSPSTGGEKLF
TRBV5-1	ATRLPGVITDTQY
TRBV18	ASSPDRARQPQH
TRBV4-1	ASSPFIGGEGGYT
TRBV28	ASSLRRDNYEQY